The source of this T cell receptor (beta chain) is a study of control samples from healthy donors and cancer patients. The germline gives CDR1 SGDLS, CDR2 YYNGEE. The CDR3 totals 12 residues. Trimming left V 3 bases short and J 9 bases short, with 10 bases between. Generated by immunoSEQ multiplex PCR, the TCRdb table keeps only in-frame clones and is missing some. Of about 270,000 clones listed, roughly 87% are singletons. Sequencing input: PBMCs. The receptor was derived from a woman aged 55-70 years with lung cancer. The genes are TRBV9 and TRBJ2-1, with D possibly matching TRBD2 (6 bases). The CDR3 here is CASSATGVEQFF. The DNA for the CDR3 is TGTGCCAGCAGCGCCACGGGGGTTGAGCAGTTCTTC.